Listed below are T cell receptor beta chains from one sample, sequenced in a study of control samples from healthy donors and cancer patients. Method: immunoSEQ multiplex PCR; TCRdb's copy keeps in-frame clones and lacks some. Of roughly 120,000 clones listed, about 95% were seen once; the top ten hold 3.6%. Sample: blood. The source of these receptors is a man in his thirties or forties in good health. CDR3s include the opening cysteine and the closing phenylalanine or tryptophan. Fields, in order: clone size, V gene, J gene, D gene, CDR3 protein, CDR3 DNA. The D gene is left open where the match is weak. Some rows have no size entry. The others give once, few or many, or a class for an expanded clone.

>.|TRBV18|TRBJ1-5|.
CASSGGSNQPQHF
TGTGCCAGCTCAGGGGGGAGCAATCAGCCCCAGCATTTT
>once|TRBV27|TRBJ1-1|TRBD1
CASSSNTGANPNTEAFF
TGTGCCAGCAGTTCAAATACAGGGGCCAATCCGAACACTGAAGCTTTCTTT
>.|TRBV9|TRBJ2-1|TRBD2
CASNKRGGYNEQFF
TGTGCCAGCAATAAGCGGGGGGGCTATAATGAGCAGTTCTTC
>.|TRBV2|TRBJ2-7|.
CASSEAHREGDEQYF
TGTGCCAGCAGTGAAGCCCACAGGGAAGGTGACGAGCAGTACTTC
>.|TRBV6-5|TRBJ2-2|TRBD2
CASRGGGGGTGELFF
TGTGCCAGCAGAGGGGGCGGGGGGGGCACCGGGGAGCTGTTTTTT
>few|TRBV30|TRBJ2-3|.
CAQSVGSTDTQYF
TGTGCCCAATCTGTGGGGAGCACAGATACGCAGTATTTT
>.|TRBV5-6|TRBJ1-2|TRBD1
CASKDRVGYGYTF
TGTGCCAGCAAGGACAGGGTCGGCTATGGCTACACCTTC
>.|TRBV29-1|TRBJ1-1|TRBD1
CSVERRQGPEAFF
TGCAGCGTTGAGAGACGACAGGGCCCTGAAGCTTTCTTT
>.|TRBV4-3|TRBJ2-7|.
CASSQDPPSGERTYEQYF
TGCGCCAGCAGCCAAGATCCGCCGAGTGGGGAAAGAACCTACGAGCAGTACTTC
>once|TRBV9|TRBJ2-5|.
CASSVANREAETQYF
TGTGCCAGCAGCGTAGCAAACAGGGAGGCAGAGACCCAGTACTTC
>.|TRBV19|TRBJ1-5|TRBD1
CASRQGWVQPQHF
TGTGCCAGTAGACAGGGGTGGGTACAGCCCCAGCATTTT
>.|TRBV3-1/TRBV3-2|TRBJ2-5|.
CASSQVRGQETQYF
TGTGCCAGCAGCCAAGTGAGGGGGCAAGAGACCCAGTACTTC
>once|TRBV11-3|TRBJ2-2|.
CATRGTGELFF
TGTGCCACTCGGGGGACCGGGGAGCTGTTTTTT
>.|TRBV6-2/TRBV6-3|TRBJ2-5|TRBD2
CASSSPTHSTSGGVTRTPYF
TGTGCCAGCAGTTCCCCAACCCATTCGACTAGCGGGGGGGTGACTCGGACCCCCTACTTC
>.|TRBV18|TRBJ1-1|.
CASSRPPGSNTEAFF
TGTGCCAGCTCACGGCCCCCGGGATCGAACACTGAAGCTTTCTTT
>.|TRBV28|TRBJ2-7|TRBD1
CASSPGQGIAYEQYF
TGTGCCAGCAGCCCGGGACAGGGGATTGCCTACGAGCAGTACTTC
>.|TRBV19|TRBJ2-2|TRBD2
CASSPISGGRTGELFF
TGTGCCAGTAGTCCTATTAGCGGGGGACGGACCGGGGAGCTGTTTTTT
>.|TRBV12-3/TRBV12-4|TRBJ1-3|.
CASAPFSGNTIYF
TGTGCCAGCGCGCCTTTCTCTGGAAACACCATATATTTT